These T cell receptor beta chains were read from a single sample in a study of blood T cell repertoires in COVID-19. Clones were read by immunoSEQ multiplex PCR, and TCRdb kept only the in-frame ones, dropping some. Among about 80,000 clones listed, around three quarters were seen once. The material sequenced was peripheral blood. Source of these receptors: a man in his fifties or sixties with active or convalescent COVID-19. Both conserved end residues are trimmed from each CDR3. The D gene is left open where the match is weak.

d_call: TRBD2
j_call: TRBJ2-7
v_call: TRBV5-1
cdr3_aa: ASSGTGGPTYYEQY

d_call: TRBD2
j_call: TRBJ2-1
v_call: TRBV10-2
cdr3_aa: ASTETSGGWNEQF

d_call: .
j_call: TRBJ1-2
v_call: TRBV5-5
cdr3_aa: ASSLASRENYGYT

d_call: .
j_call: TRBJ2-7
v_call: TRBV18
cdr3_aa: ASSPSKYEQY

d_call: .
j_call: TRBJ1-1
v_call: TRBV5-1
cdr3_aa: ASSLAAGVGNTEAF

d_call: .
j_call: TRBJ1-1
v_call: TRBV10-3
cdr3_aa: AHAVGEGTEAF

d_call: .
j_call: TRBJ2-5
v_call: TRBV28
cdr3_aa: ATAEGSFAETQY

d_call: TRBD2
j_call: TRBJ2-1
v_call: TRBV9
cdr3_aa: ASSSRLAGYNEQF

d_call: .
j_call: TRBJ1-3
v_call: TRBV5-5
cdr3_aa: ASSLVPSRGNTIY

d_call: .
j_call: TRBJ1-6
v_call: TRBV7-7
cdr3_aa: ASSLVLGGGVYNSPLH

d_call: .
j_call: TRBJ2-7
v_call: TRBV19
cdr3_aa: ASSSAGGTYEQY

d_call: TRBD1
j_call: TRBJ2-6
v_call: TRBV6-5
cdr3_aa: ASRITGAGANVLT

d_call: .
j_call: TRBJ2-1
v_call: TRBV16
cdr3_aa: ASSQLTGLASNEQF

d_call: .
j_call: TRBJ2-7
v_call: TRBV27
cdr3_aa: ASSSSFYEQY